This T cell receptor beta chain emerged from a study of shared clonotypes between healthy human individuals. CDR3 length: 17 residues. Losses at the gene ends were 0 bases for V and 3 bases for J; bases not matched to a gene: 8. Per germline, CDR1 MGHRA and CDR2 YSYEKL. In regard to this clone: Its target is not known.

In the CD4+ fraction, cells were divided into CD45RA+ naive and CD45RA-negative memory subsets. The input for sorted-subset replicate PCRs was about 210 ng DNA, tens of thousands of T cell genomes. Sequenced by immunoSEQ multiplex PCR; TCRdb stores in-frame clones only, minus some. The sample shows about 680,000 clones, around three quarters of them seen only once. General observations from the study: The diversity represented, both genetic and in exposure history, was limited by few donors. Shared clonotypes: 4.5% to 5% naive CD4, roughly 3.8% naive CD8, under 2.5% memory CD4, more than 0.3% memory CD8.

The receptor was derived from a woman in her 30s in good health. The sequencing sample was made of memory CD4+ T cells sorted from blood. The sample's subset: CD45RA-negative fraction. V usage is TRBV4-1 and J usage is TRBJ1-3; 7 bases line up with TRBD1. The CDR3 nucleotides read TGCGCCAGCAGCCAAGATTTTCGGGACAGTAATGGAAACACCATATATTTT. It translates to CASSQDFRDSNGNTIYF.